This T cell receptor beta chain came from a study of cytomegalovirus exposure and HLA in healthy donors. The CDR3 sequence is 18 residues long. V dropped 0 bases and J dropped 7; count of bases not matched to a gene: 12. Germline lookup yields CDR1 SGHDN and CDR2 FVKESK. Vbeta (60) and Jbeta (13) primers were used in the PCR. Some clones are missing from TCRdb's copy, which holds only in-frame ones; the method was immunoSEQ multiplex PCR. The data hold some 150,000 clones, with around 83% observed a single time. The sample taken for sequencing was PBMCs. The genes are TRBV14 and TRBJ1-2, with 12 bases aligning to TRBD1. This TCR derives from a man in his forties or fifties in good health and CMV-seropositive. CDR3 bases: TGTGCCAGCAGCCAAGATAGGGGACAGGGGGCGCTTGGTCGTGGCTACACCTTC. Its protein is CASSQDRGQGALGRGYTF.